What follows is one TCR beta chain and its context. This specimen belongs to a study of cytomegalovirus exposure and HLA in healthy donors. The PCR employed 60 Vbeta primers together with 13 Jbeta primers. Only in-frame clones appear in the TCRdb table, and some are missing; sequencing was by immunoSEQ multiplex PCR. The sample carries some 120,000 clones, 70% to 75% recorded once. Germline V gives CDR1 LGHNA, CDR2 YSLEER. CDR3 length equals 15 residues. V gave up 0 bases and J gave up 8 bases, with 13 bases separating them. The specimen was PBMCs. The J gene is TRBJ1-4, the V gene TRBV4-3; tentatively, D is TRBD1 (5 bases). This clonotype was obtained from a woman in her forties in good health and CMV-seropositive. The CDR3 DNA follows: TGCGCCAGCAGCCAAGATGTGGGGCGATGGGAAAAACTGTTTTTT. Protein product: CASSQDVGRWEKLFF.